This T cell receptor beta chain was found in a study of blood T cell repertoires in COVID-19. Repertoires were generated with immunoSEQ multiplex PCR, while TCRdb's copy carries only in-frame clones and drops some. Of hundreds of thousands of clones listed, around nine tenths were seen once; the top ten hold roughly 0.84%. The sequence was obtained from a young man with COVID-19, enrolled during active disease. The material sequenced was peripheral blood.

CDR3 nucleotides: TGTGCCAGCAGGGCTAGGGGAAACACCATATATTTT. It is translated as CASRARGNTIYF. The J gene is TRBJ1-3, the V gene TRBV12-3 or TRBV12-4; no definite D call. The CDR3 has 12 amino acids. V was trimmed by 6 bases and J by 4 bases, leaving 7 bases between them.